Below are 21 T cell receptor beta chains sequenced from a single sample in a study of T cell changes during pregnancy in multiple sclerosis. Assay used: immunoSEQ multiplex PCR; TCRdb lists only in-frame clones, some missing. The sample shows around 40,000 clones, about 93% of them seen only once. The sequences come from CD4+ T cells from peripheral blood mononuclear cells, collected in the third trimester of pregnancy. These receptors came from a female donor with multiple sclerosis, enrolled in a pregnancy study.

The chain is built from TRBV5-1 and TRBJ2-5, with TRBD1 as a possible D gene (6 bases). Per the germline V gene, CDR1 is SGHRS and CDR2 is YFSETQ. This CDR3 is 15 amino acids long. Trimming left V 2 bases short and J 4 bases short, with 15 bases between. The CDR3 reads CASSLSGHTGETQYF. The CDR3 bases are TGCGCCAGCAGCTTATCGGGACATACAGGAGAGACCCAGTACTTC.

The genes are TRBV5-4 and TRBJ1-1; no clear D. V was pared by 5 bases and J by 1 base, with 18 bases between. The germline V gene encodes CDR1 SGHNT and CDR2 YYREEE (reference sequence). The CDR3 has 16 residues. CDR3 sequence: CASSSIALTGNTEAFF. The DNA of the CDR3 is TGTGCCAGCAGTTCGATAGCTCTCACGGGGAACACTGAAGCTTTCTTT.

DNA for the CDR3: TGTGCCAGCAGTCCAACTGCGGGGGGGCGGGCAGATACGCAGTATTTT. It encodes CASSPTAGGRADTQYF. The chain uses TRBV7-3 and TRBJ2-3, with 9 bases fitting TRBD2. Trimming cost V 6 bases and J 4 bases; bases outside gene matches: 11. The germline V gene encodes CDR1 SGHTA and CDR2 FQGTGA. The CDR3 runs 16 residues.

CDR3 sequence reads: CASSRTGSNTGELFF. The CDR3, as DNA: TGTGCCAGCAGCCGGACAGGGTCAAACACCGGGGAGCTGTTTTTT. The V gene is TRBV5-4, the J gene TRBJ2-2, with 8 nucleotides matching TRBD1. The CDR3 has 15 amino acids. The junction had 4 bases not matched to a gene; V was cut back by 4 bases and J by 2 bases. CDR1 and CDR2 from the germline V gene are SGHNT and YYREEE (reference sequence).

This chain connects TRBV2 to TRBJ1-4; D might be TRBD1 (5 bases). The CDR3 runs 14 residues. In germline, CDR1 is SNHLY, CDR2 FYNNEI. V was pared by 6 bases and J by 0 bases, with 8 bases between. The CDR3: CASSPRATNEKLFF. CDR3 in DNA: TGTGCCAGCAGCCCCAGGGCAACTAATGAAAAACTGTTTTTT. The whole variable domain, remainder taken from reference TRBV2 and TRBJ1-4, is EPEVTQTPSHQVTQMGQEVILRCVPISNHLYFYWYRQILGQKVEFLVSFYNNEISEKSEIFDDQFSVERPDGSNFTLKIRSTKLEDSAMYFCASSPRATNEKLFFGSGTQLSVL.

The chain couples TRBV28 to TRBJ1-1; D possibly corresponds to TRBD1 (6 bases). Germline CDR1 reads MDHEN; CDR2 reads SYDVKM. CDR3 length: 15 amino acids. Trimming left V 7 bases short and J 0 bases short, with 15 bases between. The DNA of the CDR3 is TGTGCCAGCAAAGGGGGGGGGCTTATGAACACTGAAGCTTTCTTT. It encodes CASKGGGLMNTEAFF.

V is TRBV28 and J is TRBJ2-3, with 7 bases identical to TRBD1. The CDR3 contains 16 residues. In germline, CDR1 is MDHEN, CDR2 SYDVKM. V was clipped by 3 bases and J by 3 bases; unmatched bases: 9. The CDR3 DNA follows: TGTGCCAGCAGTTTCTCGACAGGGAAGGAAACAGATACGCAGTATTTT. The encoded protein is CASSFSTGKETDTQYF.

The V gene is TRBV7-2, the J gene TRBJ2-7, with 8 positions matching TRBD2. CDR1 is SGHTA, CDR2 FQGNSA, per germline. With V trimmed by 5 bases and J by 2 bases, 11 bases remained unmatched. The CDR3 covers 16 residues. CDR3 sequence (DNA): TGTGCCAGCAGCCCCGACTCGGCGGGAGGCCCCTACGAGCAGTACTTC. It encodes CASSPDSAGGPYEQYF.

The genes are TRBV5-4 and TRBJ2-5, with a tentative D call TRBD1 (5 bases). In germline, CDR1 is SGHNT, CDR2 YYREEE (reference sequence). The CDR3 runs 14 residues. V lost 4 bases to trimming and J lost 1 base, with 11 bases between them. CDR3 bases: TGTGCCAGCAGCCCGGAGACAGCCCAAGAGACCCAGTACTTC. This gives the protein CASSPETAQETQYF.

The CDR3 DNA reads as TGTGCCATCAGTGCAGGGGCGGGGGCAGACAATGAGCAGTTCTTC. Protein product: CAISAGAGADNEQFF. The chain employs TRBV10-3 and TRBJ2-1; weak D call: TRBD2 (7 bases). The CDR3 is made up of 15 amino acids. V was clipped by 4 bases and J by 5 bases, with 15 bases between them. Germline V gene lookup returns CDR1 ENHRY and CDR2 SYGVKD.

The chain joins TRBV18 to TRBJ2-7; a possible D gene is TRBD1 (7 bases). V lost 3 bases to trimming and J lost 5 bases, with 14 bases between them. The germline gives CDR1 KGHSH, CDR2 LQKENI. This CDR3 has 14 residues. The CDR3 coding sequence is TGTGCCAGCTCACCGAGGAGGGGGCAGGACGAGCAGTACTTC. This translates into CASSPRRGQDEQYF.

The V and J genes are TRBV6-1 and TRBJ2-4; D remains ambiguous. The germline V gene encodes CDR1 MNHNS and CDR2 SASEGT. The CDR3 is made up of 14 amino acids. V was pared by 0 bases and J by 1 base, with 4 bases between. The CDR3 nucleotides are TGTGCCAGCAGTGAAGCCTACGCCAAAAACATTCAGTACTTC. This sequence encodes CASSEAYAKNIQYF.

V usage is TRBV13 and J usage is TRBJ2-7, with 11 bases matching TRBD2. The germline gives CDR1 PRHDT, CDR2 FYEKMQ (reference sequence). V shed 1 base, J shed 5 bases, and the junction held 4 bases outside the gene matches. The CDR3 length is 15 residues. The CDR3: CASSLATSGTHEQYF. The CDR3 region has the DNA TGTGCCAGCAGCTTAGCGACTAGCGGGACCCACGAGCAGTACTTC.

This clone appeared once. The gene calls are TRBV18 and TRBJ2-3; 10 nucleotides line up with TRBD2. V lost 3 bases and J lost 4; bases outside the gene matches: 7. The CDR3 is 16 amino acids. In germline, CDR1 is KGHSH, CDR2 LQKENI. Here the CDR3 DNA reads TGTGCCAGCTCACCGAGGCCTAGCGGGAGCGCAGATACGCAGTATTTT. Encoded protein: CASSPRPSGSADTQYF.

The gene calls are TRBV25-1 and TRBJ2-7; D call uncertain. Per the germline V gene, CDR1 is MGHDK and CDR2 is SYGVNS. The CDR3 loop spans 14 amino acids. V was shortened by 4 bases and J by 2 bases, with 12 bases between the two germline ends. CDR3 region: CASSGHGGTYEQYF. As DNA, the CDR3 is TGTGCCAGCAGTGGGCACGGCGGTACCTACGAGCAGTACTTC.

This chain connects TRBV19 to TRBJ2-7; 7 positions agree with TRBD1. The CDR3 length is 16 residues. V lost 6 bases, J lost 0 bases, and 11 bases stayed unmatched. Germline V gene sequence: CDR1 LNHDA, CDR2 SQIVND (reference sequence). The CDR3 here is CASSRPLAGGSYEQYF. The CDR3, as DNA: TGTGCCAGTAGCCGCCCCTTAGCAGGGGGCTCCTACGAGCAGTACTTC.

V gene TRBV18 combines with J gene TRBJ2-1; 10 nucleotides agree with TRBD2. This CDR3 is built from 14 residues. V lost 6 bases to trimming and J lost 8 bases; unmatched junction nucleotides: 7. The germline gives CDR1 KGHSH, CDR2 LQKENI. The CDR3 DNA follows: TGTGCCAGCTCTGGTCTAGCGGGAGAGGATGAGCAGTTCTTC. Protein: CASSGLAGEDEQFF.

Here the CDR3 DNA reads TGCAGCGGGCAACTAGGGGGCACCGGGGAGCTGTTTTTT. It encodes CSGQLGGTGELFF. The chain recombines TRBV29-1 with TRBJ2-2; possible D gene TRBD1, 6 bases. Germline CDR1 reads SQVTM; CDR2 reads ANQGSEA. Between the trimmed V and J ends, which lost 7 bases and 4 bases, there was a span of 13 bases. The CDR3 covers 13 residues.

The DNA for the CDR3 is TGCAGTGCAACCTCGGTCAATGAGCAGTTCTTC. Protein sequence: CSATSVNEQFF. This chain joins TRBV20-1 and TRBJ2-1; D is ambiguous. Germline V gives CDR1 DFQATT, CDR2 SNEGSKA (reference sequence). CDR3 length: 11 amino acids. V lost 6 bases and J 6 bases, leaving 9 bases between the germline ends.

This chain uses TRBV7-2 with TRBJ1-4; 8 bases are shared with TRBD1. Germline V CDR1 and CDR2: SGHTA, FQGNSA. Unmatched junction bases numbered 7, after V lost 2 bases and J lost 5 bases. The CDR3 contains 16 residues. The CDR3 sequence is CASSLIGQGVNEKLFF. The CDR3 DNA follows: TGTGCCAGCAGCTTAATCGGACAGGGTGTAAATGAAAAACTGTTTTTT.

The chain links TRBV6-5 to TRBJ2-1; 11 nucleotides align to TRBD2. The CDR3 spans 15 residues. Germline assignment: CDR1 MNHEY and CDR2 SVGAGI. Unmatched junction bases numbered 3, after V lost 6 bases and J lost 2 bases. CDR3 nucleotides: TGTGCCAGCAGGGGTAGCGGGGGGGCCTACAATGAGCAGTTCTTC. Translated: CASRGSGGAYNEQFF.